This T cell receptor (beta chain) was obtained from a study of blood T cells in healthy people across ages. The study's findings and limits: TCR beta diversity, measured per million T cells, fell in a roughly linear way with age. Diversity was estimated from one million T cells, and these estimates were considered underestimates. Donors of long life had a larger count of naive CD4+ cells and greater diversity than aged donors.

The CDR3 length is 17 residues. The germline gives CDR1 SGHVS, CDR2 FQNEAQ. Trimming shortened V by 5 bases and J by 4 bases, and 21 bases separated the two germline ends. Note on this clonotype: As yet, its antigen is unknown.

Alongside a J-beta primer mix, a sample-barcoded 5' primer served in a second PCR lasting roughly 7 to 11 cycles. TCRdb independently ran MiXCR on the 5' RACE reads; one entry per CDR3 protein. Among more than 700,000 distinct CDR3 sequences listed, about 48% were seen once. Donors were healthy Caucasian individuals from Russia aged roughly 6 to 95. The origin of this receptor is a man older than 75 in good health. The sample was blood. The genes are TRBV7-8 and TRBJ1-5; no definite D call. CDR3 nucleotides: TGTGCCAGCAGCCCCCCCACGGGATTCATGGGGAATCAGCCCCAGCATTTT. This sequence encodes CASSPPTGFMGNQPQHF.